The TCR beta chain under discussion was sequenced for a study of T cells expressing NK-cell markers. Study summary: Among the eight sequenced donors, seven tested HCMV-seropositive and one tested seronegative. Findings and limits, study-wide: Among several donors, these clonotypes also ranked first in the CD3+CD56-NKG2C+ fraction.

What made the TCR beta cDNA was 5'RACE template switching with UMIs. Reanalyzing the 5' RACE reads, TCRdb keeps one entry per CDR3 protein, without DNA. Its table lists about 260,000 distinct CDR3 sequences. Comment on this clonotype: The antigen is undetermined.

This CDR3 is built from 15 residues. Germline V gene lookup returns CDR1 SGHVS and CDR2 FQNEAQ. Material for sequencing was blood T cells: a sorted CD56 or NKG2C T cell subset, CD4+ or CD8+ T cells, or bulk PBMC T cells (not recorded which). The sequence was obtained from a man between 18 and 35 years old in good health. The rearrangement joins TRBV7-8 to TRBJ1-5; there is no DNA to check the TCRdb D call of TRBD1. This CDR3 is CASSSLAYTLAAQHF.